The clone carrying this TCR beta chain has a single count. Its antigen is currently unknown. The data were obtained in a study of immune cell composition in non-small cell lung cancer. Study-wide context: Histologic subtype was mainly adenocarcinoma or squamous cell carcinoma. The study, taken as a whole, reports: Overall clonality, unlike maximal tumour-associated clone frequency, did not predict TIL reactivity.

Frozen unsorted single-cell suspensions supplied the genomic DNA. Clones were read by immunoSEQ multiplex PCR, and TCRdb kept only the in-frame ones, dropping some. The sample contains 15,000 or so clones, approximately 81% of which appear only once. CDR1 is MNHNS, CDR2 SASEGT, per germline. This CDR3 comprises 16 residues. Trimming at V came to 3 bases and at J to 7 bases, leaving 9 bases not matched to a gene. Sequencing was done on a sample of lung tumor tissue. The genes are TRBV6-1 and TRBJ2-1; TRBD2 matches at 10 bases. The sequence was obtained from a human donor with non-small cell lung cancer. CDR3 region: CASSDPSGRALNEQFF. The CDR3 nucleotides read TGTGCCAGCAGTGACCCAAGCGGGAGGGCCTTAAATGAGCAGTTCTTC.